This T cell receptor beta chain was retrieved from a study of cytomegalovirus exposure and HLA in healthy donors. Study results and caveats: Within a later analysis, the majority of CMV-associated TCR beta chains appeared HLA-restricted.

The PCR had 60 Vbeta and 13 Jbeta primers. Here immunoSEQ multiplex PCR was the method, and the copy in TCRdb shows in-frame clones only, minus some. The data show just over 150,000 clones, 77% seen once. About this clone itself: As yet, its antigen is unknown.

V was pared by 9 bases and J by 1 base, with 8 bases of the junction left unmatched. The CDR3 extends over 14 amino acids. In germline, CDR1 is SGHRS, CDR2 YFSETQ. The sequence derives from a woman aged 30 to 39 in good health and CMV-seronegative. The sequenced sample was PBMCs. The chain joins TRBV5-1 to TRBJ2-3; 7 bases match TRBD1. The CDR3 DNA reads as TGCGCCACTTCGAACAGGGGTGGCACAGATACGCAGTATTTT. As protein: CATSNRGGTDTQYF.